This record looks at one TCR beta chain sequence and its context. Its antigen is unknown. Method: immunoSEQ multiplex PCR; TCRdb's copy keeps in-frame clones and lacks some. The table shows 90,000 to 100,000 clones, with about 88% occurring only once. The data derive from a study of OX40 agonist ivuxolimab in advanced cancers. On the study more broadly: The drug used for patients, ivuxolimab, was an agonistic anti-OX40 (CD134) antibody. General study findings and limits: The CD4+ and CD8+ T cells in the blood had expanded clonally by week 6 at 0.1 to 3.0 mg/kg. Antigens targeted by the expanded peripheral T cells were not determined. Patients with a partial response at 0.1-3.0 mg/kg had among the lowest clonal expansion.

Deletions cut 4 bases from V and 4 bases from J, with 16 bases between. The germline V gene has CDR1 MDHEN and CDR2 SYDVKM. The CDR3 covers 15 residues. The chain is built from TRBV28 and TRBJ1-1; unclear D gene. The specimen comprised CD4+ or CD8+ T cells sorted from blood, sampled in a trial of the OX40 agonist ivuxolimab. This receptor was identified in an adult with an advanced solid tumor such as melanoma, head and neck, liver or kidney cancer. The CDR3 loop is CASSSATPWGTEAFF. In nucleotides, the CDR3 is TGTGCCAGCAGTTCCGCTACACCCTGGGGCACTGAAGCTTTCTTT.